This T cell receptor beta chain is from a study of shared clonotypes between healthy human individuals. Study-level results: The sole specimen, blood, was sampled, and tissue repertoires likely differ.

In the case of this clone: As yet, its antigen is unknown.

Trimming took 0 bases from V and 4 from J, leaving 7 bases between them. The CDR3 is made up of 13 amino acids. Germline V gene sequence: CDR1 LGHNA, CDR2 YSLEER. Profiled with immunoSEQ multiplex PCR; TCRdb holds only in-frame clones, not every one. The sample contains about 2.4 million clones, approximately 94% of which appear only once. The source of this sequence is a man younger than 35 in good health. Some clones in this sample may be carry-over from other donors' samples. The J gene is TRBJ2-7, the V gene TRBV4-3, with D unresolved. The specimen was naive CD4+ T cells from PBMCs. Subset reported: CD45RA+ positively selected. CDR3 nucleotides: TGCGCCAGCAGCCAAGATTTACGGTACGAGCAGTACTTC. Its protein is CASSQDLRYEQYF.